The 19 T cell receptor beta chains reported below all come from one sample, sequenced in a study of vaccination and CD4 T cells after COVID-19. Their antigens remain unidentified. Treatment reported: approximately nine-day PBMC culture with coronavirus spike peptide pools or control peptides (ViraFEST assay). The assay that was used to sequence DNA from cultured CD4+ T cells was the Oncomine TCR Beta short-read assay. TCRdb itself ran the PCR reads through MiXCR, one entry per CDR3 protein. This sample yields about 8,800 distinct CDR3 sequences, of which 48% are seen a single time; 6.5% to 9% belongs to the top ten. Sequencing input: CD4+ T cells from blood, cultured in vitro. These receptors came from a human donor who had recovered from COVID-19.

The V call is TRBV2, the J call TRBJ2-7; D is undetermined. Trimming took 4 bases from V and 7 from J, leaving 8 bases between them. Germline loops: CDR1 SNHLY, CDR2 FYNNEI. CDR3 length: 11 amino acids. The CDR3 sequence is CASSANIEQYF. The CDR3 region has the DNA TGTGCCAGCAGTGCCAATATAGAGCAGTACTTC. Together with reference TRBV2 and TRBJ2-7, the CDR3 gives the full variable domain: EPEVTQTPSHQVTQMGQEVILRCVPISNHLYFYWYRQILGQKVEFLVSFYNNEISEKSEIFDDQFSVERPDGSNFTLKIRSTKLEDSAMYFCASSANIEQYFGPGTRLTVT.

This chain's CDR3 is CSARGPSGGLPYEQYF. In DNA form, the CDR3 reads TGCAGTGCTAGAGGGCCTAGCGGGGGGTTGCCCTACGAGCAGTACTTC. This chain uses TRBV20-1 with TRBJ2-7; TRBD2 aligns across 11 bases. Germline CDR1 is DFQATT and CDR2 is SNEGSKA (reference sequence). This CDR3 contains 16 residues. Trimming at V came to 1 base and at J to 2 bases, leaving 7 bases not matched to a gene.

This chain joins TRBV19 and TRBJ2-2, with D maybe TRBD1 (6 bases). The CDR3 spans 15 residues. In germline, CDR1 is LNHDA, CDR2 SQIVND (reference sequence). V was cut by 7 bases and J by 0 bases, with 12 bases left in between. For the CDR3, the DNA is TGTGCCAGTACCCAGGGGTCGGCGAACACCGGGGAGCTGTTTTTT. The encoded protein is CASTQGSANTGELFF.

This chain's CDR3 is CASSDSRLADYEQYF. The CDR3 DNA follows: TGTGCCAGCAGTGACTCTAGGCTAGCGGACTACGAGCAGTACTTC. The chain joins TRBV25-1 to TRBJ2-7; 7 nucleotides line up with TRBD2. This CDR3 has 15 amino acids. The ends lost 3 bases at V and 3 bases at J; junction bases unmatched: 8. From germline, CDR1 is MGHDK and CDR2 SYGVNS.

The count of this clonotype is one. J is TRBJ1-1 and V is TRBV2; D is unresolved. Looked up from germline, CDR1 is SNHLY and CDR2 is FYNNEI. This CDR3 spans 14 amino acids. V was cut by 1 base and J by 4 bases, with 10 bases left in between. CDR3 protein: CASSEEAVATEAFF. The CDR3 DNA reads TGTGCCAGCAGTGAAGAGGCAGTTGCCACTGAAGCTTTCTTT.

V is TRBV6-1 and J is TRBJ1-1, with a possible D match to TRBD1 (6 bases). V shed 6 bases and J shed 3 bases, with 17 bases lying between them. Germline V gene lookup returns CDR1 MNHNS and CDR2 SASEGT. This CDR3 is built from 15 residues. The CDR3, as DNA: TGTGCCAGCAGACCCCCGGGGGGCAAGCACACTGAAGCTTTCTTT. It is translated as CASRPPGGKHTEAFF.

The CDR3 nucleotides read TGTGCCAGCAGCTGGGGAAGAGTGGCCGGGGAGCTGTTTTTT. As protein: CASSWGRVAGELFF. The rearrangement uses TRBV7-2 and TRBJ2-2; D remains unclear. Per germline, CDR1 SGHTA and CDR2 FQGNSA. The CDR3 loop spans 14 amino acids. The germline V and J ends were trimmed by 4 bases and 6 bases, with 12 bases remaining between them.

V gene TRBV7-2 combines with J gene TRBJ1-1; no reliable D call. Looked up from germline, CDR1 is SGHTA and CDR2 is FQGNSA. Trimming shortened V by 5 bases and J by 2 bases, and 9 bases separated the two germline ends. The CDR3 extends over 13 amino acids. CDR3 protein: CASSQERNTEAFF. The CDR3 nucleotides read TGTGCCAGCAGCCAAGAGAGAAACACTGAAGCTTTCTTT.

By share of the sample, this clonotype is medium-sized (0.01 to 0.1%). The chain carries TRBV11-2 and TRBJ1-1, with D possibly being TRBD1 (6 bases). CDR1 and CDR2 (germline): SGHAT, FQNNGV. V was cut by 9 bases and J by 1 base, with 15 bases left in between. The CDR3 runs 14 residues. CDR3 DNA sequence: TGTGCCAGTCGGCAGGGACACCCGAACACTGAAGCTTTCTTT. The encoded protein is CASRQGHPNTEAFF.

This clonotype appeared a few times. The chain employs TRBV6-5 and TRBJ1-2; no clear D. This CDR3 contains 16 residues. CDR1 is MNHEY and CDR2 is SVGAGI in the germline V gene. V was cut by 0 bases and J by 7 bases, with 18 bases left in between. CDR3 sequence reads: CASSYSADLSRGGYTF. The CDR3 bases are TGTGCCAGCAGTTACTCGGCAGATCTAAGTAGAGGTGGCTACACCTTC.

This clonotype is medium-sized within its sample. The J gene is TRBJ2-1, the V gene TRBV20-1; D is unclear. Trimming cost V 1 base and J 8 bases, with 18 bases left between them. The CDR3 consists of 15 residues. Germline CDR1 reads DFQATT; CDR2 reads SNEGSKA (reference sequence). In DNA, the CDR3 is TGCAGTGCTAGAGTCTCCCGTACGGGTAACGATGAGCAGTTCTTC. The encoded protein is CSARVSRTGNDEQFF.

V gene TRBV20-1 combines with J gene TRBJ2-2, with TRBD2 matching 11 bases. J lost 7 bases, V lost 6 bases, and 7 bases had no gene match. The germline CDR1 and CDR2 sequences are DFQATT and SNEGSKA (reference sequence). This CDR3 comprises 14 residues. This chain's CDR3 is CSAATSGSFGELFF. The DNA of the CDR3 is TGCAGTGCCGCTACTAGCGGGAGCTTCGGGGAGCTGTTTTTT.

The chain has TRBV4-1 and TRBJ1-5, with D possibly TRBD1 on 5 matching bases. This CDR3 is 15 amino acids long. V lost 0 bases and J lost 5, with 11 bases in between. In germline, CDR1 is MGHRA, CDR2 YSYEKL. DNA of the CDR3: TGCGCCAGCAGCCAAGATGGAGGGGCTCATCAGCCCCAGCATTTT. Translation: CASSQDGGAHQPQHF.

The chain recombines TRBV11-2 with TRBJ1-1; D gene ambiguous. CDR1 and CDR2 (germline): SGHAT, FQNNGV. CDR3 length: 15 amino acids. V lost 0 bases to trimming and J lost 3 bases, with 11 bases between them. The CDR3 DNA is TGTGCCAGCAGCTTAGATCACCAGGATTACACTGAAGCTTTCTTT. Amino acid sequence: CASSLDHQDYTEAFF.

This clonotype has just a few counts. V and J are TRBV20-1 and TRBJ1-1; D call uncertain. The CDR3 is 13 residues long. V was pared by 0 bases and J by 4 bases, with 9 bases between. Germline values: CDR1 DFQATT, CDR2 SNEGSKA (reference sequence). In DNA, the CDR3 is TGCAGTGCTAGAGACTCAGGAGGCACTGAAGCTTTCTTT. Its protein product is CSARDSGGTEAFF.

This chain connects TRBV6-1 to TRBJ2-2; 7 positions agree with TRBD1. This CDR3 is built from 16 residues. Germline CDR1 MNHNS, CDR2 SASEGT. V shed 7 bases and J 1 base; nucleotides not matched to a gene: 9. This CDR3 is CASTQGRTGNTGELFF. In nucleotides, the CDR3 is TGTGCCAGCACCCAGGGCCGGACAGGGAACACCGGGGAGCTGTTTTTT.

This clonotype is termed medium-sized. The chain has TRBV12-3 or TRBV12-4 and TRBJ1-5; TRBD1 is a possible D gene (5 bases). V was shortened by 6 bases and J by 0 bases, with 9 bases between the two germline ends. The CDR3 sequence is 14 residues long. CDR3 DNA: TGTGCCAGCAGCCAACAGGTTAGCAATCAGCCCCAGCATTTT. This gives the protein CASSQQVSNQPQHF.

The chain combines TRBV7-9 with TRBJ1-4; D might be TRBD1 (6 bases). Germline assignment: CDR1 SEHNR and CDR2 FQNEAQ (reference sequence). V was cut by 6 bases and J by 6 bases, with 17 bases left in between. The CDR3 runs 15 residues. This chain's CDR3 is CASRSGQGLDEKLFF. The CDR3, as DNA: TGTGCCAGCAGGTCCGGGCAGGGGCTGGATGAAAAACTGTTTTTT. Together with reference TRBV7-9 and TRBJ1-4, the CDR3 gives the full variable domain: DTGVSQNPRHKITKRGQNVTFRCDPISEHNRLYWYRQTLGQGPEFLTYFQNEAQLEKSRLLSDRFSAERPKGSFSTLEIQRTEQGDSAMYLCASRSGQGLDEKLFFGSGTQLSVL.

By frequency in the sample, this clonotype is medium-sized. This chain joins TRBV18 and TRBJ1-1; D remains ambiguous. With 3 bases removed from V and 0 bases from J, the gap between germline ends came to 17 bases. The CDR3 totals 17 residues. Germline values: CDR1 KGHSH, CDR2 LQKENI. The CDR3 DNA reads as TGTGCCAGCTCACCTTCCGGAGCGGTTATGATGAACACTGAAGCTTTCTTT. It specifies CASSPSGAVMMNTEAFF.